A single sample gave rise to the 14 T cell receptor beta chains below, sequenced in a study of T cell responses to AZD1222 COVID-19 vaccine. The method was immunoSEQ multiplex PCR; TCRdb's version includes in-frame clones alone and lacks a portion of them. The sample comprises hundreds of thousands of clones, 90% to 95% of which are singletons, and approximately 1% rests with the top ten. The source material was peripheral blood, sampled on day 0 of MenACWY control vaccination. The receptors shown here come from an adult in good health.

This chain links TRBV9 with TRBJ1-3; 10 bases fit TRBD1. Germline trimming cut 0 bases from V and 2 bases from J; bases unmatched to any gene: 5. This CDR3 comprises 17 residues. Germline CDR1 SGDLS, CDR2 YYNGEE. CDR3 nucleotide sequence: TGTGCCAGCAGCGTAGGCCCTGGGACAGGGGCTGGAAACACCATATATTTT. Its translation is CASSVGPGTGAGNTIYF.

This sequence joins TRBV11-2 and TRBJ2-1, with D uncertain. V was trimmed by 5 bases and J by 7 bases, leaving 18 bases between them. CDR3 length equals 15 residues. Germline V CDR1 and CDR2: SGHAT, FQNNGV. CDR3 residues: CASSPASLDRNEQFF. Here the CDR3 DNA reads TGTGCCAGCAGCCCAGCCTCTTTGGACCGGAATGAGCAGTTCTTC.

The chain joins TRBV28 to TRBJ1-2, with 8 nucleotides matching TRBD1. CDR3 length equals 13 residues. Germline V lookup: CDR1 MDHEN, CDR2 SYDVKM. V was clipped by 6 bases and J by 8 bases; unmatched bases: 8. The CDR3 region has the DNA TGTGCCAGCAGGCTACAGGGGGTTAAGGGCTACACCTTC. Translating gives CASRLQGVKGYTF.

The V and J genes are TRBV4-2 and TRBJ1-1; 9 bases match TRBD1. The CDR3 is made up of 15 amino acids. V lost 7 bases and J lost 1; bases outside the gene matches: 7. The germline V gene has CDR1 LGHNA and CDR2 YNFKEQ. Here the CDR3 DNA reads TGTGCCAGCACCGGACAGGGGACGACGAACACTGAAGCTTTCTTT. Translating it yields CASTGQGTTNTEAFF.

The gene calls are TRBV2 and TRBJ1-5; D is unresolved. The V end was cut by 5 bases, the J end by 5 bases, with 4 bases between. Germline CDR1 and CDR2: SNHLY and FYNNEI. The CDR3 is 11 residues long. CDR3 in amino acids: CASSLDQPQHF. The CDR3 nucleotides read TGTGCCAGCAGTCTAGATCAGCCCCAGCATTTT.

The chain recombines TRBV19 with TRBJ2-5, with a tentative D call TRBD2 (5 bases). There are 15 residues in the CDR3. Between the trimmed V and J ends, which lost 4 bases and 3 bases, there was a span of 15 bases. Germline V gene data show CDR1 as LNHDA and CDR2 as SQIVND (reference sequence). Written as DNA, the CDR3 is TGTGCCAGTAGTACCTGGGAGTATGGAGAAGAGACCCAGTACTTC. Translation gives CASSTWEYGEETQYF.

This chain links TRBV6-5 with TRBJ1-4; D is uncertain. Trimming took 6 bases from V and 0 from J, leaving 8 bases between them. The CDR3 spans 14 residues. The germline V gene has CDR1 MNHEY and CDR2 SVGAGI. CDR3 nucleotide sequence: TGTGCCAGCAGGGGCCCCACAACTAATGAAAAACTGTTTTTT. It yields the protein CASRGPTTNEKLFF.

The chain combines TRBV11-1 with TRBJ1-3; TRBD1 is a possible D gene (5 bases). Germline assignment: CDR1 SGHAT and CDR2 FQDESV (reference sequence). Trimming cost V 6 bases and J 2 bases, with 17 bases left between them. This CDR3 is built from 16 residues. The CDR3 bases are TGTGCCAGCAGGGGGTATCCCGGGACTCCTGGAAACACCATATATTTT. Translated, it gives CASRGYPGTPGNTIYF.

This CDR3 is CASSQEPGGYGYTF. CDR3 DNA sequence: TGTGCCAGCAGCCAAGAACCAGGCGGGTATGGCTACACCTTC. The chain recombines TRBV3-1 (or the pseudogene TRBV3-2) with TRBJ1-2; D is undetermined. This CDR3 spans 14 amino acids. Germline loops: CDR1 LGHDT, CDR2 YNNKEL (reference sequence). V was cut by 0 bases and J by 5 bases, with 10 bases left in between.

This clone was seen once. This chain uses TRBV19 with TRBJ1-3; TRBD1 is a possible D gene (5 bases). Trimming pared 10 bases from V and 14 bases from J, leaving 30 bases between. From germline, CDR1 is LNHDA and CDR2 SQIVND (reference sequence). The length of the CDR3 is 15 residues. The DNA of the CDR3 is TGTGCCACCAAAGACAGAGATAGGGGACGGCCTAAATTATATTTT. Its translation: CATKDRDRGRPKLYF.

The gene calls are TRBV9 and TRBJ2-3; D gene unclear. This CDR3 has 15 amino acids. CDR1 and CDR2 from the germline V gene are SGDLS and YYNGEE. The ends were cut back, 4 bases at V and 0 bases at J, with 12 bases in the middle. CDR3 sequence (DNA): TGTGCCAGCAGCCCGGTTTGGACCAGCACAGATACGCAGTATTTT. Encoded protein: CASSPVWTSTDTQYF. Filled out from reference TRBV9 and TRBJ2-3, the complete variable domain reads DSGVTQTPKHLITATGQRVTLRCSPRSGDLSVYWYQQSLDQGLQFLIQYYNGEERAKGNILERFSAQQFPDLHSELNLSSLELGDSALYFCASSPVWTSTDTQYFGPGTRLTVL.

The chain combines TRBV3-1 (or the pseudogene TRBV3-2) with TRBJ1-5, with a weak D call TRBD1 (5 bases). The germline V and J ends were trimmed by 5 bases and 7 bases, with 12 bases remaining between them. The CDR3 spans 13 residues. Germline V gene lookup returns CDR1 LGHDT and CDR2 YNNKEL (reference sequence). The CDR3 nucleotides read TGTGCCAGCAGCACACGAGGGGCCCAGCCCCAGCATTTT. It specifies CASSTRGAQPQHF.

The chain couples TRBV2 to TRBJ1-5; D perhaps matches TRBD1 (5 bases). CDR1 SNHLY and CDR2 FYNNEI come from the germline V gene. This CDR3 spans 14 amino acids. Trimming left V 7 bases short and J 6 bases short, with 16 bases between. The CDR3 DNA sequence: TGTGCCAGCAAGCTCAACACAGGAATTCAGCCCCAGCATTTT. This gives the protein CASKLNTGIQPQHF.

This clone was seen only once. V gene TRBV6-1 combines with J gene TRBJ1-1; D gene ambiguous. V lost 5 bases and J lost 0, with 4 bases in between. Germline-derived CDR1 and CDR2 are MNHNS and SASEGT. The CDR3 extends over 12 amino acids. The CDR3 is CASSLLNTEAFF. In DNA form, the CDR3 reads TGTGCCAGCAGTCTGTTGAACACTGAAGCTTTCTTT.